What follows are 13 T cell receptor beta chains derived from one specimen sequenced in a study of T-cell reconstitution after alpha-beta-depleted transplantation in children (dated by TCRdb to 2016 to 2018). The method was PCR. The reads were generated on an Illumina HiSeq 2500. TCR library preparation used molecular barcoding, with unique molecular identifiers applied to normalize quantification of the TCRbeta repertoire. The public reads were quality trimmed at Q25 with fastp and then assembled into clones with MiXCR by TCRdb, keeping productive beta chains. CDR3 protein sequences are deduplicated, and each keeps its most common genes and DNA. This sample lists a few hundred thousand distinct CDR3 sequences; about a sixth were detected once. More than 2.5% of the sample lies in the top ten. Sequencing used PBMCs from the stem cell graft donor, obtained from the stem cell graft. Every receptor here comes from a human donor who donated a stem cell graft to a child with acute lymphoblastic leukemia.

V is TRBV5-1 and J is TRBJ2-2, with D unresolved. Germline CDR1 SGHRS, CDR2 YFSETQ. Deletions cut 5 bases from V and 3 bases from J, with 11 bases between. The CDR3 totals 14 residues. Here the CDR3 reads CASSGKFYTGELFF. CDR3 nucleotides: TGCGCCAGCAGTGGAAAATTCTACACCGGGGAGCTGTTTTTT.

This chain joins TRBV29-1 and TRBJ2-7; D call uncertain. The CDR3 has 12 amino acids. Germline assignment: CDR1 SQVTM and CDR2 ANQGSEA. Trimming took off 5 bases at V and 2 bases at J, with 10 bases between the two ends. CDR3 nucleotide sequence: TGCAGCGTTCCCGCCCCACCCTACGAGCAGTACTTC. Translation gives CSVPAPPYEQYF.

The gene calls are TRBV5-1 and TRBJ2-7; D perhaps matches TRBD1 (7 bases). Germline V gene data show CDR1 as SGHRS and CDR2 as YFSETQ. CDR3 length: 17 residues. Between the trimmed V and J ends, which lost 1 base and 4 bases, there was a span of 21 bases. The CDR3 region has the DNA TGCGCCAGCAGCTTGCCGCTGCGACAGGGAGGAAGATACGAGCAGTACTTC. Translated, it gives CASSLPLRQGGRYEQYF.

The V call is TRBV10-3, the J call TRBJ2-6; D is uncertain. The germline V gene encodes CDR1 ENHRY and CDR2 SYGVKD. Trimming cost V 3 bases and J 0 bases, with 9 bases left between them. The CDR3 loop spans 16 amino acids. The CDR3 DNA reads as TGTGCCATCAGTGATCCTGACGGCTCTGGGGCCAACGTCCTGACTTTC. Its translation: CAISDPDGSGANVLTF.

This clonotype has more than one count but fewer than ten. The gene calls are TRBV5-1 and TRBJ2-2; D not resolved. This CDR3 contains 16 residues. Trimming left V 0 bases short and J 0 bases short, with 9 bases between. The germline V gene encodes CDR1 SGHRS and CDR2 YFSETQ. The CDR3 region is CASSLDPAPNTGELFF. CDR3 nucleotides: TGCGCCAGCAGCTTGGATCCCGCTCCGAACACCGGGGAGCTGTTTTTT.

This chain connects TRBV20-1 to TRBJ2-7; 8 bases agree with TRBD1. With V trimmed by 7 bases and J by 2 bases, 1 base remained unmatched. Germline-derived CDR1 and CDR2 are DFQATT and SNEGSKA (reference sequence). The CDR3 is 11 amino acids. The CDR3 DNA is TGCAGTGGACAGGGGACCTACGAGCAGTACTTC. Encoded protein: CSGQGTYEQYF.

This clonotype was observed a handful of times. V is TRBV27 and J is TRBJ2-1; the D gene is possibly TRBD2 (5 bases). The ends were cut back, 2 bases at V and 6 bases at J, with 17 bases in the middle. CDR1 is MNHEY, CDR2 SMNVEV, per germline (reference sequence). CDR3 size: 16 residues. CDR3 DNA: TGTGCCAGCAGTTTACGATCGTGGCTAGCAGGCAATGAGCAGTTCTTC. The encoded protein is CASSLRSWLAGNEQFF.

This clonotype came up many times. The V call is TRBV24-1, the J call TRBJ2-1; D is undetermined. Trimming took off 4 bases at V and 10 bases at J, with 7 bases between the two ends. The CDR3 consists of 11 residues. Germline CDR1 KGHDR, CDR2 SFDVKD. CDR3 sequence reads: CATSDPSEQFF. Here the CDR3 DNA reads TGTGCCACCAGTGACCCCTCCGAGCAGTTCTTC.

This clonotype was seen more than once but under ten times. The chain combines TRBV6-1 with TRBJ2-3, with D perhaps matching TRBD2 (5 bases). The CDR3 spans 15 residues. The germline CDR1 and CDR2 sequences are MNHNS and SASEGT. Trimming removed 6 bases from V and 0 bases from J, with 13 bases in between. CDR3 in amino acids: CASRQLGSSTDTQYF. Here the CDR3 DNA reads TGTGCCAGCAGACAACTAGGGTCTAGCACAGATACGCAGTATTTT.

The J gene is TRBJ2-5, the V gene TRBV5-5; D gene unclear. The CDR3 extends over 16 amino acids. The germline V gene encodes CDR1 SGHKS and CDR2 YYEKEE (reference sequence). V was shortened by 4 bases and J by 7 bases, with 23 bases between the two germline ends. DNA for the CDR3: TGTGCCAGCAGCCAAAGAACGGCTGCGGTTCCAGGGACCCAGTACTTC. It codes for CASSQRTAAVPGTQYF.

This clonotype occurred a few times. The CDR3 DNA follows: TGTGCCAGCAGCTTATACAGGGGGCTAGCGGGCCCCTACGAGCAGTACTTC. Encoded protein: CASSLYRGLAGPYEQYF. This chain joins TRBV7-9 and TRBJ2-7; D might be TRBD1 (9 bases). The germline V gene encodes CDR1 SEHNR and CDR2 FQNEAQ (reference sequence). This CDR3 region has 17 residues. Trimming left V 2 bases short and J 2 bases short, with 19 bases between.

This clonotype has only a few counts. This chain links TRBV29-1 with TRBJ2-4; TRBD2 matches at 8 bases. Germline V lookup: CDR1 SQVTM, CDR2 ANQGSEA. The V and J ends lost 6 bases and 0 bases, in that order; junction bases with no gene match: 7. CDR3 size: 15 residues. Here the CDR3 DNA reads TGCAGCGTCCAGACTAGCGAGGTAGCCAAAAACATTCAGTACTTC. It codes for CSVQTSEVAKNIQYF.

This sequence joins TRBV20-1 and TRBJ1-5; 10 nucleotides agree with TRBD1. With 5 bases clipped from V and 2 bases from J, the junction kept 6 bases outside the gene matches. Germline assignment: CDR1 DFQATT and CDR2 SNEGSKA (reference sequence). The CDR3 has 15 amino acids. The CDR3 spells CSAEAGTGGNQPQHF. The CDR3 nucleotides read TGCAGTGCTGAGGCCGGGACAGGGGGCAATCAGCCCCAGCATTTT.